The present T cell receptor beta chain was sequenced within a study of blood T cell repertoires in COVID-19. Study summary: Material from acute and convalescent COVID-19 was sourced from the United States, Italy and Spain. T cells, B-cell-depleted T cells, or PBMCs supplied cDNA or gDNA.

The CDR3 extends over 16 amino acids. V lost 4 bases to trimming and J lost 7 bases; unmatched junction nucleotides: 13. Germline V CDR1 and CDR2: SGDLS, YYNGEE. The sample holds a few counts of this clone. TCRdb's copy holds only in-frame clones and misses some; the assay was immunoSEQ multiplex PCR. Among around 100,000 clones listed, approximately 80% were seen once. Sequencing was performed on peripheral blood. The receptor was isolated from a woman between 70 and 85 years old with acute or convalescent COVID-19. The V gene is TRBV9, the J gene TRBJ2-3, with 9 positions matching TRBD1. CDR3 sequence reads: CASSYGWTGATYTQYF. The CDR3 DNA reads as TGTGCCAGCAGCTATGGGTGGACAGGGGCTACCTATACGCAGTATTTT.